Each of the 4 T cell receptor beta chains below was sequenced from the same sample in a study of T cells in Graves' hyperthyroidism and ophthalmopathy. Amplification targeted TCR beta CDR3 regions from RNA transcripts. The HTBI primer set drove a first-round RT-PCR of the TCR CDR3. TCRdb itself ran the multiplex PCR reads through MiXCR, one entry per CDR3 protein. The sample carries 250,000 to 300,000 distinct CDR3 sequences, more than 15% recorded once. Material for sequencing was blood. These receptors were collected from a woman between 55 and 75 years old with Graves' ophthalmopathy.

This clonotype was seen just once. The rearrangement joins TRBV24-1 to TRBJ2-3; 7 nucleotides align to TRBD1. The V and J ends lost 1 base and 2 bases, in that order; junction bases with no gene match: 5. Germline V gene sequence: CDR1 KGHDR, CDR2 SFDVKD. This CDR3 is 16 amino acids long. DNA of the CDR3: TGTGCCACCAGTGATTTCGGACAGGACCCCACAGATACGCAGTATTTT. Translated: CATSDFGQDPTDTQYF.

On this clonotype itself: Just one base apart from a much larger clone, this may be a read error. The chain joins TRBV5-1 to TRBJ2-7; D is possibly TRBD1 (5 bases). V gave up 4 bases and J gave up 2 bases, with 16 bases separating them. The germline V gene encodes CDR1 SGHRS and CDR2 YFSETQ. The CDR3 extends over 15 amino acids. Here the CDR3 DNA reads TGCGCCAGCAGCATAGGGGCAGGGTATACCTACGAGCAGTACTTC. This codes for CASSIGAGYTYEQYF.

This clonotype was counted many times. The V call is TRBV6-1, the J call TRBJ2-5; D uncertain. The V gene's germline CDR1 is MNHNS and CDR2 SASEGT. This CDR3 comprises 13 residues. V lost 5 bases and J 1 base, leaving 8 bases between the germline ends. The CDR3 sequence is CASSPDIQETQYF. The CDR3 DNA is TGTGCCAGCAGTCCCGACATCCAAGAGACCCAGTACTTC.

This clonotype was detected ten times or more. The chain joins TRBV12-3 or TRBV12-4 to TRBJ1-3, with 11 bases lining up with TRBD1. This CDR3 contains 14 residues. The V and J ends lost 6 bases and 8 bases, in that order; junction bases with no gene match: 6. The CDR3 loop reads CASSRTGGAYTIYF. The CDR3 DNA is TGTGCCAGCAGCCGGACAGGGGGCGCGTACACCATATATTTT.